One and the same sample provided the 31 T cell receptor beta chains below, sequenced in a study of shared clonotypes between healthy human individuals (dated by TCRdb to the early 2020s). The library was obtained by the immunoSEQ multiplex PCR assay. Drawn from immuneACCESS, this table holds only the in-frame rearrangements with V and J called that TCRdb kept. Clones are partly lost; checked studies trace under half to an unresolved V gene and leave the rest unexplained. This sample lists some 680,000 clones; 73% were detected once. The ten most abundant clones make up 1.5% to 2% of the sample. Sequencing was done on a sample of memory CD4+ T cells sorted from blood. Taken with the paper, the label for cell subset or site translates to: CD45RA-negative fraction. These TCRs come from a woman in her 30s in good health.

CDR3 protein: CAWSVGRGLGEAFF. CDR3 DNA sequence: TGTGCCTGGAGTGTAGGAAGGGGGCTGGGTGAAGCTTTCTTT. J is TRBJ1-1 and V is TRBV30; 7 bases map to TRBD1. Germline assignment: CDR1 GTSNPN and CDR2 SVGIG (reference sequence). The junction had 8 bases not matched to a gene; V was cut back by 0 bases and J by 7 bases. The CDR3 consists of 14 residues.

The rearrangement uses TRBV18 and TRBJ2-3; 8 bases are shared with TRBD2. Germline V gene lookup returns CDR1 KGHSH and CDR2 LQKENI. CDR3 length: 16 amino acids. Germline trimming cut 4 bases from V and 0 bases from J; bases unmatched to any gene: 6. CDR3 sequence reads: CASSRSGTSSTDTQYF. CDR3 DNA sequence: TGTGCCAGCTCACGTAGCGGGACCTCGAGCACAGATACGCAGTATTTT.

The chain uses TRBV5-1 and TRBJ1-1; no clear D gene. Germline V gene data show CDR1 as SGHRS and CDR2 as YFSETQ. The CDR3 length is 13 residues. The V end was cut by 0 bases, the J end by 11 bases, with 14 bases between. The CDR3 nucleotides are TGCGCCAGCAGCTTGGGTTTCACCGGGAACGCTTTCTTT. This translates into CASSLGFTGNAFF.

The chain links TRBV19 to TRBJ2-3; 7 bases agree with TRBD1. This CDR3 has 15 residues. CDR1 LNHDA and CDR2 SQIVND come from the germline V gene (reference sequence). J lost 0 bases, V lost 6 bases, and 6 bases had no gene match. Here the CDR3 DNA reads TGTGCCAGTAGAACAGGGGCCGGAAGCACAGATACGCAGTATTTT. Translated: CASRTGAGSTDTQYF.

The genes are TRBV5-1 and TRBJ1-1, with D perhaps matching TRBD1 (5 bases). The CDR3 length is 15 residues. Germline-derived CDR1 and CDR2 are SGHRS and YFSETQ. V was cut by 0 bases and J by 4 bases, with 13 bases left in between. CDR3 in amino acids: CASSLAPGTSTEAFF. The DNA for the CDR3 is TGCGCCAGCAGCTTGGCCCCGGGGACTTCCACTGAAGCTTTCTTT.

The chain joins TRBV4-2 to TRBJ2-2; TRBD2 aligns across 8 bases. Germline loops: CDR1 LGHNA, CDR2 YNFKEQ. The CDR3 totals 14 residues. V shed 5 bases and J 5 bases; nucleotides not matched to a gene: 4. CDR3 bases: TGTGCCAGCAGCAAGGGACTAGAGACCGGGGAGCTGTTTTTT. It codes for CASSKGLETGELFF.

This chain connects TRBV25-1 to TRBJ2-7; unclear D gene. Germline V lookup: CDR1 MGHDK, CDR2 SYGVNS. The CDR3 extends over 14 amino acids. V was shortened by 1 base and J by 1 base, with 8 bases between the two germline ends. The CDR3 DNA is TGTGCCAGCAGTGAATTAGGGTCTTCCTACGAGCAGTACTTC. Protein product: CASSELGSSYEQYF.

The CDR3 coding sequence is TGTGCCAGCAGGAGGGCGCTGCAGCCCCAGCATTTT. Its translation is CASRRALQPQHF. V gene TRBV28 combines with J gene TRBJ1-5; D is ambiguous. V dropped 6 bases and J dropped 7 bases, with 10 bases sitting between them. This CDR3 is 12 amino acids long. Germline V lookup: CDR1 MDHEN, CDR2 SYDVKM.

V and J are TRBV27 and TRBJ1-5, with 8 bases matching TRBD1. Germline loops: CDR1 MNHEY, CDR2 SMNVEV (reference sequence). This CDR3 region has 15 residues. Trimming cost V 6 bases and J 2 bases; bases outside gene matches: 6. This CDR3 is CASRPGQGGNQPQHF. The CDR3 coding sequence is TGTGCCAGCAGGCCAGGACAGGGAGGCAATCAGCCCCAGCATTTT.

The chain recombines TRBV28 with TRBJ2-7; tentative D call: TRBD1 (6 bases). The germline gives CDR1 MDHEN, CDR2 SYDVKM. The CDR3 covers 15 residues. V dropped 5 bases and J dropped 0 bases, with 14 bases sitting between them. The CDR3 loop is CASSHITQGSYEQYF. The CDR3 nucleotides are TGTGCCAGCAGTCACATCACACAGGGCTCCTACGAGCAGTACTTC. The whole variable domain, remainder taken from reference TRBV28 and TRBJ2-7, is DVKVTQSSRYLVKRTGEKVFLECVQDMDHENMFWYRQDPGLGLRLIYFSYDVKMKEKGDIPEGYSVSREKKERFSLILESASTNQTSMYLCASSHITQGSYEQYFGPGTRLTVT.

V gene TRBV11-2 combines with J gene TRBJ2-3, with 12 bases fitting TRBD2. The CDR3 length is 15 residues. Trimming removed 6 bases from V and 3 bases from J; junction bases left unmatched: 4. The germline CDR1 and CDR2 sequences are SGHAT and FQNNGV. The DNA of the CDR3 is TGTGCCAGCAGTACGACTAGCGGGAGAACAGATACGCAGTATTTT. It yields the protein CASSTTSGRTDTQYF.

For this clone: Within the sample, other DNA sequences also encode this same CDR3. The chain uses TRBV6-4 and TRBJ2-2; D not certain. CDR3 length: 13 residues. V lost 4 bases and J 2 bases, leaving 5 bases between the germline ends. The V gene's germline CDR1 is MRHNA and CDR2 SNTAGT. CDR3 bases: TGTGCCAGCAGTGCACAAAACACCGGGGAGCTGTTTTTT. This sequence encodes CASSAQNTGELFF.

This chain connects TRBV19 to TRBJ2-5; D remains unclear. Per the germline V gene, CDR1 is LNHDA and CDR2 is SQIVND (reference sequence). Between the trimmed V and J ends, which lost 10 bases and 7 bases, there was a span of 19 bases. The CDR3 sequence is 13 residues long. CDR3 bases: TGTGCCACACAAGCTTCAGGCGTCAGGACCCAGTACTTC. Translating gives CATQASGVRTQYF. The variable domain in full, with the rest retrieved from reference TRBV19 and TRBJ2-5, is DGGITQSPKYLFRKEGQNVTLSCEQNLNHDAMYWYRQDPGQGLRLIYYSQIVNDFQKGDIAEGYSVSREKKESFPLTVTSAQKNPTAFYLCATQASGVRTQYFGPGTRLLVL.

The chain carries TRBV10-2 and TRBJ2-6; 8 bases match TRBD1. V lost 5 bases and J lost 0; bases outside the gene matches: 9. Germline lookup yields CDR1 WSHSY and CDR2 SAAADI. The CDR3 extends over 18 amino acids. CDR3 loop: CASSPGTGISSGANVLTF. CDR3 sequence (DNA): TGCGCCAGCAGTCCCGGGACAGGTATCTCCTCTGGGGCCAACGTCCTGACTTTC.

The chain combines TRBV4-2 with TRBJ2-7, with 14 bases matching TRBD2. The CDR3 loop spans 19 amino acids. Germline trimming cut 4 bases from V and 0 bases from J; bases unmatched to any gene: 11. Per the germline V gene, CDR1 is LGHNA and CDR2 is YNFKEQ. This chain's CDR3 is CASSRTGLAGVRSSYEQYF. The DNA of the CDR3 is TGTGCCAGCAGCCGCACGGGACTAGCGGGAGTTCGGAGCTCCTACGAGCAGTACTTC.

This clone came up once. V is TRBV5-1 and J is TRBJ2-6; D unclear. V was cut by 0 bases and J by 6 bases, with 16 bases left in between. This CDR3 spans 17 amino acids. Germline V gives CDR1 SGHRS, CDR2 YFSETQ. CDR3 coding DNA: TGCGCCAGCAGCTTGGTTCTGGGAAGGAATCAGGCCAACGTCCTGACTTTC. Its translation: CASSLVLGRNQANVLTF.

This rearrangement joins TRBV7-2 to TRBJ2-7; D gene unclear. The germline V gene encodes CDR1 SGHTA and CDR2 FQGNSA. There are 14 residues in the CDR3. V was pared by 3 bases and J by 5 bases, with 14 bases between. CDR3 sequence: CASSFLTGLHEQYF. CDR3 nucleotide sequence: TGTGCCAGCAGCTTCCTGACTGGTCTCCACGAGCAGTACTTC.

DNA for the CDR3: TGTGCCAGCAGCCAAGAAAGGAACACTGAAGCTTTCTTT. Residues: CASSQERNTEAFF. V usage is TRBV14 and J usage is TRBJ1-1; D is unresolved. V was trimmed by 0 bases and J by 1 base, leaving 3 bases between them. Per germline, CDR1 SGHDN and CDR2 FVKESK. There are 13 residues in the CDR3. Combining the CDR3 with reference TRBV14 and TRBJ1-1 gives the whole variable domain EAGVTQFPSHSVIEKGQTVTLRCDPISGHDNLYWYRRVMGKEIKFLLHFVKESKQDESGMPNNRFLAERTGGTYSTLKVQPAELEDSGVYFCASSQERNTEAFFGQGTRLTVV.

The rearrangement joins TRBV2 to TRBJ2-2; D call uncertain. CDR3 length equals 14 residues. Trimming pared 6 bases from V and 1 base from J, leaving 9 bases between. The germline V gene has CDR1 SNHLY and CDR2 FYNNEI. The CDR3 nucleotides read TGTGCCAGCAGGAAACAGCTGAACACCGGGGAGCTGTTTTTT. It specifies CASRKQLNTGELFF.

The DNA of the CDR3 is TGTGCCAGCACCCCCCTACGCGAAGAAAACAATGAGCAGTTCTTC. Translation gives CASTPLREENNEQFF. The chain carries TRBV11-2 and TRBJ2-1; D remains unclear. The CDR3 contains 15 residues. V shed 7 bases and J shed 5 bases, with 18 bases lying between them. Germline V gene data show CDR1 as SGHAT and CDR2 as FQNNGV. The full variable domain, with the rest looked up from reference TRBV11-2 and TRBJ2-1, is EAGVAQSPRYKIIEKRQSVAFWCNPISGHATLYWYQQILGQGPKLLIQFQNNGVVDDSQLPKDRFSAERLKGVDSTLKIQPAKLEDSAVYLCASTPLREENNEQFFGPGTRLTVL.

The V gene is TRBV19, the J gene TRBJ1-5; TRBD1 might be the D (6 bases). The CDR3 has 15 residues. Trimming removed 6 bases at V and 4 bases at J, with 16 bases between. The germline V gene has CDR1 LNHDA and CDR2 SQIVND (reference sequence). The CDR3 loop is CASRSGTLSNQPQHF. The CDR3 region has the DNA TGTGCCAGTAGATCCGGGACACTCTCGAATCAGCCCCAGCATTTT.

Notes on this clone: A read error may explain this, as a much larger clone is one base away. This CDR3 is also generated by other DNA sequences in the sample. CDR3 coding DNA: TGCGCCAGCAGCTTTACTAGCGGATCCTACAATGAGCAGTTCTTC. Protein: CASSFTSGSYNEQFF. The chain joins TRBV5-1 to TRBJ2-1; TRBD2 aligns across 8 bases. CDR1 SGHRS and CDR2 YFSETQ come from the germline V gene. V shed 2 bases, J shed 1 base, and the junction held 2 bases outside the gene matches. This CDR3 comprises 15 residues.

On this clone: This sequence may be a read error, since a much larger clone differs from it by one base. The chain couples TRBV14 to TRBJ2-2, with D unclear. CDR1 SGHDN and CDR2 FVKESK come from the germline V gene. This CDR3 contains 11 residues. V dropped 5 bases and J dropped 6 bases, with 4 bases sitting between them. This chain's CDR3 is CASSYPGELFF. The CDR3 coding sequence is TGTGCCAGCAGCTACCCCGGGGAGCTGTTTTTT.

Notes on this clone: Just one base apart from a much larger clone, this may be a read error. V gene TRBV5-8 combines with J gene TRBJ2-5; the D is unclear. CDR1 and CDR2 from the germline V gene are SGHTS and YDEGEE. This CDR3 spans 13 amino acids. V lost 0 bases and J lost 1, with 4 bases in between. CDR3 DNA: TGTGCCAGCAGCTTGGTAGGCCAAGAGACCCAGTACTTC. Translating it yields CASSLVGQETQYF. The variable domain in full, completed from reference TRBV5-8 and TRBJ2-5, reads EAGVTQSPTHLIKTRGQQATLRCSPISGHTSVYWYQQALGLGLQFLLWYDEGEERNRGNFPPRFSGRQFPNYSSELNVNALELEDSALYLCASSLVGQETQYFGPGTRLLVL.

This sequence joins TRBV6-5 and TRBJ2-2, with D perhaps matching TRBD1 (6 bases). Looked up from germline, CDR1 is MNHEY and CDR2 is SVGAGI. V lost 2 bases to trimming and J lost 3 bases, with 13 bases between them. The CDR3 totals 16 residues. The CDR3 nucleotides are TGTGCCAGCAGTTACGGGGGCGGGCTATACACCGGGGAGCTGTTTTTT. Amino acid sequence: CASSYGGGLYTGELFF.

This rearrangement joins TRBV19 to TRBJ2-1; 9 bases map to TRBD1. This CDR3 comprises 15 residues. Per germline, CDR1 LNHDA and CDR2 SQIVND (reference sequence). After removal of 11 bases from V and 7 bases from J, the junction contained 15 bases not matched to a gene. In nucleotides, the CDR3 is TGTGCCTCCCTAAGCGGCGGGACAGGGAGTAATGAGCAGTTCTTC. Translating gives CASLSGGTGSNEQFF.

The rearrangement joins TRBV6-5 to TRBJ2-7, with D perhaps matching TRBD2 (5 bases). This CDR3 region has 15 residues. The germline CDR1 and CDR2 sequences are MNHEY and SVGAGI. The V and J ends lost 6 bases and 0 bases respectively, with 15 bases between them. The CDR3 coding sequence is TGTGCCAGCAGGCCCGGACTTTCAAGCTCCTACGAGCAGTACTTC. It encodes CASRPGLSSSYEQYF.

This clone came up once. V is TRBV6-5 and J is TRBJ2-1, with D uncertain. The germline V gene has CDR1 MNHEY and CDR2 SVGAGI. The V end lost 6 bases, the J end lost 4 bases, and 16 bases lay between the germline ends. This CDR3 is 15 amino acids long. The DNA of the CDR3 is TGTGCCAGCAGCCCCTCCTACCGAGTTTACAATGAGCAGTTCTTC. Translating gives CASSPSYRVYNEQFF.

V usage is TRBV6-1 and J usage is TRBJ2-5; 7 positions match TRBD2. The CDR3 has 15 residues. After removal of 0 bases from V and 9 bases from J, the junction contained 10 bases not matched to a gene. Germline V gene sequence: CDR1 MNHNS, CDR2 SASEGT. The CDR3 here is CASSEAVGVRGAQYF. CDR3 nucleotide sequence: TGTGCCAGCAGTGAAGCGGTAGGGGTCCGGGGGGCCCAGTACTTC.

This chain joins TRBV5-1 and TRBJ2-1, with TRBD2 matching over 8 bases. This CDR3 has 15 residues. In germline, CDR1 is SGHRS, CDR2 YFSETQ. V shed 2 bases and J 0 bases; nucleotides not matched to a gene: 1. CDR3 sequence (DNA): TGCGCCAGCAGCTTTAGCGGGGTCTCCTACAATGAGCAGTTCTTC. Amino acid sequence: CASSFSGVSYNEQFF.

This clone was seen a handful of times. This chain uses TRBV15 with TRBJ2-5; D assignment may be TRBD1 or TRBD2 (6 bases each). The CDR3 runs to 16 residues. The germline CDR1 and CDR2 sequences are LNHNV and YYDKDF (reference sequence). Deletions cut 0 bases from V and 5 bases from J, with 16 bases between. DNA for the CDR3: TGTGCCACCAGCAGAGAGTTTGGGGGGCTGCGGGAGACCCAGTACTTC. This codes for CATSREFGGLRETQYF.